The clone carrying this T cell receptor beta chain was observed a few times. What it binds is unknown. MiXCR, run by TCRdb on the reads, gives a single entry per CDR3 protein. The sample consists of about a million distinct CDR3 sequences, approximately 33% of them appearing once. The record originates from a study of T cell repertoires in cytomegalovirus infection. Study details: Alongside well-studied HLA-B-restricted CMV epitopes, recently identified HLA-C-restricted CMV epitopes were also used. Public TCR beta signature analysis indicated the presence of both CMV infection and matching HLA type.

The CDR3 has 11 residues. Germline V CDR1 and CDR2: MGHDK, SYGVNS. V shed 4 bases and J shed 2 bases, with 3 bases lying between them. This chain uses TRBV25-1 with TRBJ2-7, with unresolved D. The material was cultured CD8+ T cells from PBMCs, obtained from culture after CMV antigen stimulation. The origin of this receptor is a human donor in good health (CMV status not recorded). Some clones in this sample may be carry-over from other donors' samples. CDR3: CASSAAYEQYF. The CDR3 coding sequence is TGTGCCAGCAGTGCAGCCTACGAGCAGTACTTC.